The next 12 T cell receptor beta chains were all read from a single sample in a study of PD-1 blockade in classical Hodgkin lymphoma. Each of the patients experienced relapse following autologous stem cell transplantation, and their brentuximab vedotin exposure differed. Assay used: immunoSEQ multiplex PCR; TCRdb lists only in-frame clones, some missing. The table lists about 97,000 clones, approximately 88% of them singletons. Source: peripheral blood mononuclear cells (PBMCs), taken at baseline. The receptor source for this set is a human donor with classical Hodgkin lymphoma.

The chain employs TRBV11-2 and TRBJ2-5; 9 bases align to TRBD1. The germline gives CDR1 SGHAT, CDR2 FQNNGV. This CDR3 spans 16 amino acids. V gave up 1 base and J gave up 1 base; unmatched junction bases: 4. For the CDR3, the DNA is TGTGCCAGCAGCTTAGTCGGGACAGGGTTCCAAGAGACCCAGTACTTC. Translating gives CASSLVGTGFQETQYF. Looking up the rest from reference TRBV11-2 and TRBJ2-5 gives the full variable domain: EAGVAQSPRYKIIEKRQSVAFWCNPISGHATLYWYQQILGQGPKLLIQFQNNGVVDDSQLPKDRFSAERLKGVDSTLKIQPAKLEDSAVYLCASSLVGTGFQETQYFGPGTRLLVL.

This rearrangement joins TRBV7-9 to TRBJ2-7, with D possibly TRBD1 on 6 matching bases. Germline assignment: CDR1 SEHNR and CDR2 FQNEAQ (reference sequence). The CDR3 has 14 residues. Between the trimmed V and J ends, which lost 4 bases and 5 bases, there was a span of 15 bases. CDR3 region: CASSWRLQGNEQYF. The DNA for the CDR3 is TGTGCCAGCAGCTGGCGTTTACAGGGAAACGAGCAGTACTTC.

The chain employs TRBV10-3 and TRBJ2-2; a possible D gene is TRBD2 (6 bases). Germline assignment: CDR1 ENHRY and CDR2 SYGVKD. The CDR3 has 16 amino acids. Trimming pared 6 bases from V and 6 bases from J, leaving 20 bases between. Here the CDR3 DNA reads TGTGCCATCAGCAGTCCGGGAGCCCTAGTTGCCGGGGAGCTGTTTTTT. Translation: CAISSPGALVAGELFF.

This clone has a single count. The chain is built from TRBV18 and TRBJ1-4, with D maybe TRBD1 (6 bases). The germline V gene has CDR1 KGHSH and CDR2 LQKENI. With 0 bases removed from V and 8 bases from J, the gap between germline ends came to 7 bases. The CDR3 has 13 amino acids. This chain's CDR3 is CASSPPGTEKLFF. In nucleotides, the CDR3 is TGTGCCAGCTCACCACCTGGGACAGAAAAACTGTTTTTT.

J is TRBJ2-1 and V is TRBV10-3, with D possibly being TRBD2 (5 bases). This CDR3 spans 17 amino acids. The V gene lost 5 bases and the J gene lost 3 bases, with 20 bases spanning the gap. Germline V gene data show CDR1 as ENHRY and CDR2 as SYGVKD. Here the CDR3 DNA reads TGTGCCATCAGTTCCCCCCCACAGCCGGGAAGCTACAATGAGCAGTTCTTC. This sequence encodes CAISSPPQPGSYNEQFF.

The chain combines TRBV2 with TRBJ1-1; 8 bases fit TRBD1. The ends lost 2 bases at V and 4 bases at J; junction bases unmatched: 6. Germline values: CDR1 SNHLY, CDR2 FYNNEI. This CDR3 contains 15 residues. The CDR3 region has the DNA TGTGCCAGCAGTGAACCGTACAGGGGGGGCACTGAAGCTTTCTTT. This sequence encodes CASSEPYRGGTEAFF.

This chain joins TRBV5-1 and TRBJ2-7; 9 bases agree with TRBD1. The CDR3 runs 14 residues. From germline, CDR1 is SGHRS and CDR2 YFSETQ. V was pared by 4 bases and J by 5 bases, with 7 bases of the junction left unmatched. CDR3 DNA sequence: TGCGCCAGCAGCGCGACAGGGGGTACGCACGAGCAGTACTTC. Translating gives CASSATGGTHEQYF.

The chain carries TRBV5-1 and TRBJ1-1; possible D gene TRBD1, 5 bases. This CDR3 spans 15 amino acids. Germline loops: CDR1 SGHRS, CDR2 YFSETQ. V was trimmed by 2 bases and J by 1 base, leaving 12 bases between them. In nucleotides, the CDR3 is TGCGCCAGCAGCTTCTCCGGGGCTGGGAACACTGAAGCTTTCTTT. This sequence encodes CASSFSGAGNTEAFF.

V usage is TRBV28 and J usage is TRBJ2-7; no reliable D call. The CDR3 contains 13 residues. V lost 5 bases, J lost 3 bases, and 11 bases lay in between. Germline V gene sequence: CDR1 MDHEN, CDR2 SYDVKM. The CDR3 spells CASSRQNHYEQYF. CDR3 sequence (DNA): TGTGCCAGCAGTCGTCAGAACCACTACGAGCAGTACTTC.

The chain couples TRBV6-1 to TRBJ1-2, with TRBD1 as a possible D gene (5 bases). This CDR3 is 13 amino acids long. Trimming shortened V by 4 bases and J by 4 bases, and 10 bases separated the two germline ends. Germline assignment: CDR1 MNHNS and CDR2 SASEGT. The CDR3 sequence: CASSGGTLYGYTF. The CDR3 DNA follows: TGTGCCAGCAGTGGAGGGACCCTCTATGGCTACACCTTC.

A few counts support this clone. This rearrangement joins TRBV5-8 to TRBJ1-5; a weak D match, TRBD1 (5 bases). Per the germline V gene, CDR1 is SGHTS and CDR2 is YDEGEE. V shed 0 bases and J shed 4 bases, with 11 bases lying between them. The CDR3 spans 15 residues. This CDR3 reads CASSLGGRENQPQHF. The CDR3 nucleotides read TGTGCCAGCAGCTTGGGGGGACGAGAAAATCAGCCCCAGCATTTT.

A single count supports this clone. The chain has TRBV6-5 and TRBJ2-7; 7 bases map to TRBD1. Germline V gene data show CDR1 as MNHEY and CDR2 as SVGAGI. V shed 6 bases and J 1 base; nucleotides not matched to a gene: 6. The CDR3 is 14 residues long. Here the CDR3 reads CASSDLTGSYEQYF. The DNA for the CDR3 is TGTGCCAGCAGCGACCTGACAGGGTCCTACGAGCAGTACTTC.